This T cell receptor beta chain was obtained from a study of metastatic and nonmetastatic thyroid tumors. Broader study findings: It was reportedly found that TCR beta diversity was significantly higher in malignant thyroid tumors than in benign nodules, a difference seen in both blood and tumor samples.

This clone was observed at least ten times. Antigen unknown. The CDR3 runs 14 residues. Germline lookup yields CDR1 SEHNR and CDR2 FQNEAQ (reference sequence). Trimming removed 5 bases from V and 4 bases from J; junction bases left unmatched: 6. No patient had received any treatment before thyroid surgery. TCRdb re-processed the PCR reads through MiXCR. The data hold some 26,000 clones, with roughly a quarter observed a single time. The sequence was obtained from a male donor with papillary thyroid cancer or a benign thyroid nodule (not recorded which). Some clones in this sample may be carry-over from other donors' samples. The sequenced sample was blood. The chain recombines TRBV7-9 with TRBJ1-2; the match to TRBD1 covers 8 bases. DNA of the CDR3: TGTGCCAGCAGCGCTCGGACAGGGCCCTATGGCTACACCTTC. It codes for CASSARTGPYGYTF. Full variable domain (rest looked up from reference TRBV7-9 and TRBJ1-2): DTGVSQNPRHKITKRGQNVTFRCDPISEHNRLYWYRQTLGQGPEFLTYFQNEAQLEKSRLLSDRFSAERPKGSFSTLEIQRTEQGDSAMYLCASSARTGPYGYTFGSGTRLTVV.